The clone carrying this T cell receptor (beta chain) was seen a handful of times. The antigen is unknown. A junction end diverges from the germline sequence, so it may reflect a read error. The entry originates in a study of tumor-infiltrating lymphocytes in primary liver carcinoma. General study findings and limits: Blood's top-250-clone fraction was significantly lower than that of tumors (p = 0.039). A fraction of only about 7-25% of top clones appeared in all five tumor regions.

Without any cell sorting, roughly 20-30 mg of bulk tissue yielded co-extracted RNA and DNA. Surgery removed the patients' primary liver carcinoma. The study found over 75% viable tumor cells in every tumor sample. cDNA specific to TCR beta was made from roughly 500 ng of total RNA, with a constant-region primer employed for priming. What produced the TCR beta libraries was three nested multiplex PCR rounds using slightly modified ARM-PCR. Forward primers for TRBV1-TRBV30 and a C-beta reverse primer served the first two PCR rounds, at around 9 cycles each. Via MiXCR, TCRdb re-called the multiplex PCR reads, giving one row per CDR3 protein. The data hold fewer than 250,000 distinct CDR3 sequences, with around four fifths observed a single time. CDR1 is SQVTM, CDR2 ANQGSEA, per germline. The CDR3 is 12 residues long.

The genes are TRBV29-1 and TRBJ2-3; D not resolved. The clonotype originates from a man in his forties with primary liver carcinoma and hepatitis B virus infection. Sequencing was carried out using tumor tissue from primary liver carcinoma. This CDR3 is CSVAPSIDTQYF. Written as DNA, the CDR3 is TGCAGTGTTGCCCCTTCCATAGATACGCAGTATTTT.